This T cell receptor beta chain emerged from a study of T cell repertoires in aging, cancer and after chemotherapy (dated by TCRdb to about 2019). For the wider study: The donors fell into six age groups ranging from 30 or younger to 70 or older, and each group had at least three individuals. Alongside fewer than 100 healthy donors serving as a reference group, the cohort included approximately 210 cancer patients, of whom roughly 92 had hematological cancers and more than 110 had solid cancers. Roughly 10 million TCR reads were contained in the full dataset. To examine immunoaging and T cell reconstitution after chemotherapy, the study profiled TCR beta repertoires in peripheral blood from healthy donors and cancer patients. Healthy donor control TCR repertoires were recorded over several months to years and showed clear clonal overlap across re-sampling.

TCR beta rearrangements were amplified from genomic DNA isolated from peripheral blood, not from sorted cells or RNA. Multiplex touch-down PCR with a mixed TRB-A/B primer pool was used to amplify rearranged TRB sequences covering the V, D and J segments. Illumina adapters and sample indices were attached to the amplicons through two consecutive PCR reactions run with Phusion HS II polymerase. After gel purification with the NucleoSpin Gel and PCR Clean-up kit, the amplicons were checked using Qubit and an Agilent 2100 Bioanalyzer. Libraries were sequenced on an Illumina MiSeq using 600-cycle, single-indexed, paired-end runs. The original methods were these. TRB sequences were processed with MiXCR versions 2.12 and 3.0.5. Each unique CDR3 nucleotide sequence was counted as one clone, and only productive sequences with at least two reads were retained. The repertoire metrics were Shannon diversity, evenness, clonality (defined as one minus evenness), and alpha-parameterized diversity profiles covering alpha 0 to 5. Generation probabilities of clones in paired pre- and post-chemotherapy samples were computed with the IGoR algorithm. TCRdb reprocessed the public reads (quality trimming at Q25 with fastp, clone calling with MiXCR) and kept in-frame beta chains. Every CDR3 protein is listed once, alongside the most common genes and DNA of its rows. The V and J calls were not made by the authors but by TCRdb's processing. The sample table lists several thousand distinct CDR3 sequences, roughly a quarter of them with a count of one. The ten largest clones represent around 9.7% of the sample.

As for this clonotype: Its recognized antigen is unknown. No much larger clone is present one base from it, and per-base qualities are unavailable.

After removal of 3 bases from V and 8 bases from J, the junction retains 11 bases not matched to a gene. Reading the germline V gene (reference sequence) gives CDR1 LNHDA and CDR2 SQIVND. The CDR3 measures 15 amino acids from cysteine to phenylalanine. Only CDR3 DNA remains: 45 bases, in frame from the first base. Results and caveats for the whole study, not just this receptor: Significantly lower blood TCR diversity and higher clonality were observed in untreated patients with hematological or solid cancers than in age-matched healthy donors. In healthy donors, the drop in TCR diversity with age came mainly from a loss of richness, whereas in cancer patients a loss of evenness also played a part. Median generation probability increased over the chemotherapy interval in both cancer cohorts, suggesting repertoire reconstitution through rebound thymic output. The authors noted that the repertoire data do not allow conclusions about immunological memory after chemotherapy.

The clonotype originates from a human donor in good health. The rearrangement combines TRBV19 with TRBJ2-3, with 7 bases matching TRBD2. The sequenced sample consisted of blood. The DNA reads TGTGCCAGTAGTATCCCTCCAACGGGAGGTGTTACGCAGTATTTT. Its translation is CASSIPPTGGVTQYF.